The 16 T cell receptor beta chains presented below share a single source sample, sequenced in a study of cytomegalovirus exposure and HLA in healthy donors. Vbeta (60) and Jbeta (13) primers were used in the PCR. Produced via immunoSEQ multiplex PCR; TCRdb's table is partial and in-frame only. The sample lists roughly 130,000 clones; around 86% were seen once. Sequences were obtained from PBMCs. Every receptor here comes from a man younger than 35 in good health and CMV-seronegative.

The chain carries TRBV11-2 and TRBJ1-1; tentatively, D is TRBD1 (5 bases). The CDR3 contains 14 residues. Germline V CDR1 and CDR2: SGHAT, FQNNGV. V lost 5 bases and J 4 bases, leaving 14 bases between the germline ends. The CDR3 DNA is TGTGCCAGCAGCCCTAACAGGTTTGGCACTGAAGCTTTCTTT. Its translation is CASSPNRFGTEAFF.

This chain connects TRBV10-3 to TRBJ1-6, with TRBD1 matching over 7 bases. Germline loops: CDR1 ENHRY, CDR2 SYGVKD. Germline trimming cut 6 bases from V and 1 base from J; bases unmatched to any gene: 15. The CDR3 has 19 residues. The DNA of the CDR3 is TGTGCCATCAGAGAGGGGAACAGGGCGGGACAGTCCTATAATTCACCCCTCCACTTT. It is translated as CAIREGNRAGQSYNSPLHF.

The rearrangement joins TRBV5-4 to TRBJ1-1, with D possibly matching TRBD1 (6 bases). Germline CDR1 and CDR2: SGHNT and YYREEE (reference sequence). CDR3 size: 13 residues. Trimming removed 4 bases from V and 1 base from J, with 8 bases in between. The DNA of the CDR3 is TGTGCCAGCAGCCCACAGGGGAACACTGAAGCTTTCTTT. Translation gives CASSPQGNTEAFF.

The chain is built from TRBV7-6 and TRBJ2-7, with D perhaps TRBD1 (6 bases). The CDR3 totals 17 residues. Per the germline V gene, CDR1 is SGHVS and CDR2 is FNYEAQ. Deletions cut 1 base from V and 6 bases from J, with 22 bases between. This chain's CDR3 is CASSLGLQGMKTGEQYF. In DNA form, the CDR3 reads TGTGCCAGCAGCTTAGGTCTACAGGGTATGAAGACCGGCGAGCAGTACTTC.

The chain couples TRBV7-2 to TRBJ2-3, with D maybe TRBD2 (6 bases). The CDR3 is 13 amino acids. Trimming took 1 base from V and 4 from J, leaving 6 bases between them. In germline, CDR1 is SGHTA, CDR2 FQGNSA. CDR3 region: CASSLGGADTQYF. CDR3 in DNA: TGTGCCAGCAGCTTAGGGGGGGCAGATACGCAGTATTTT. The variable domain in full, with the rest retrieved from reference TRBV7-2 and TRBJ2-3, is GAGVSQSPSNKVTEKGKDVELRCDPISGHTALYWYRQSLGQGLEFLIYFQGNSAPDKSGLPSDRFSAERTGGSVSTLTIQRTQQEDSAVYLCASSLGGADTQYFGPGTRLTVL.

This clone showed up just a few times. This chain joins TRBV25-1 and TRBJ2-5; D unclear. The J call is uncertain, as TRBJ2-7 better fits the DNA end. Germline assignment: CDR1 MGHDK and CDR2 SYGVNS. The length of the CDR3 is 13 residues. DNA of the CDR3: TGTGCCAGCAGTGATCGGTCCTTATACGAGCAGTACTTC. Translated: CASSDRSLYEQYF.

The chain combines TRBV6-5 with TRBJ2-7, with TRBD2 matching 8 bases. The CDR3 spans 15 residues. Trimming cost V 8 bases and J 2 bases; bases outside gene matches: 11. Per germline, CDR1 MNHEY and CDR2 SVGAGI. CDR3 DNA sequence: TGTGCCAGCGGAGAAACGGGGGGGGTTCCCTACGAGCAGTACTTC. It specifies CASGETGGVPYEQYF.

This sequence joins TRBV6-1 and TRBJ1-5; 9 nucleotides agree with TRBD1. The length of the CDR3 is 16 residues. Germline loops: CDR1 MNHNS, CDR2 SASEGT. V gave up 2 bases and J gave up 4 bases; unmatched junction bases: 6. The chain's CDR3 is CASSETRTGENQPQHF. The DNA of the CDR3 is TGTGCCAGCAGTGAAACCCGGACAGGGGAGAATCAGCCCCAGCATTTT.

The rearrangement uses TRBV10-2 and TRBJ2-5; perhaps TRBD1 as D (6 bases). V was cut by 1 base and J by 0 bases, with 12 bases left in between. The CDR3 spans 16 residues. Germline V gene data show CDR1 as WSHSY and CDR2 as SAAADI. CDR3 DNA: TGCGCCAGCAGTGAGTTCTACGGACAGTACCAAGAGACCCAGTACTTC. Translated: CASSEFYGQYQETQYF.

The J gene is TRBJ2-7, the V gene TRBV6-1, with 8 nucleotides matching TRBD1. With 3 bases clipped from V and 4 bases from J, the junction kept 11 bases outside the gene matches. The germline V gene encodes CDR1 MNHNS and CDR2 SASEGT. This CDR3 spans 16 amino acids. DNA for the CDR3: TGTGCCAGCAGTGAGAGACGGGCAGGGGGCTGGTACGAGCAGTACTTC. It translates to CASSERRAGGWYEQYF.

This chain uses TRBV27 with TRBJ2-2, with TRBD2 matching over 13 bases. This CDR3 region has 20 residues. Per germline, CDR1 MNHEY and CDR2 SMNVEV (reference sequence). The trim removed 5 bases at V and 2 bases at J, leaving 14 bases unmatched. CDR3 in amino acids: CASSTTPLRTSGGNTGELFF. DNA for the CDR3: TGTGCCAGCAGTACCACTCCCTTAAGGACTAGCGGGGGAAACACCGGGGAGCTGTTTTTT.

This clone was seen a single time. This sequence joins TRBV15 and TRBJ2-7, with TRBD1 matching 10 bases. Germline lookup yields CDR1 LNHNV and CDR2 YYDKDF (reference sequence). This CDR3 contains 18 residues. V was pared by 0 bases and J by 5 bases, with 13 bases of the junction left unmatched. CDR3 sequence: CATSRDRRRGQGRDEQYF. DNA for the CDR3: TGTGCCACCAGCAGAGATCGTCGCCGGGGACAGGGGAGAGACGAGCAGTACTTC.

The V and J genes are TRBV27 and TRBJ2-5; D is perhaps TRBD1 (5 bases). Germline-derived CDR1 and CDR2 are MNHEY and SMNVEV (reference sequence). The V end lost 3 bases, the J end lost 1 base, and 9 bases lay between the germline ends. The CDR3 is made up of 14 amino acids. The CDR3 region is CASSFRQTQETQYF. CDR3 coding DNA: TGTGCCAGCAGTTTTAGACAGACCCAAGAGACCCAGTACTTC.

The V gene is TRBV7-9, the J gene TRBJ2-3; D is undetermined. Trimming took off 4 bases at V and 5 bases at J, with 22 bases between the two ends. CDR3 size: 17 residues. The germline V gene encodes CDR1 SEHNR and CDR2 FQNEAQ (reference sequence). In nucleotides, the CDR3 is TGTGCCAGCAGCTACCACCTGAGGCTCTTAGTGGTAGATACGCAGTATTTT. Translated, it gives CASSYHLRLLVVDTQYF.

This rearrangement joins TRBV19 to TRBJ2-3; a weak D match, TRBD2 (7 bases). Trimming pared 7 bases from V and 5 bases from J, leaving 19 bases between. This CDR3 contains 15 residues. Germline V gives CDR1 LNHDA, CDR2 SQIVND (reference sequence). The CDR3 protein is CASTPSGGAGDTQYF. CDR3 DNA: TGTGCCAGTACCCCGAGTGGGGGGGCTGGAGATACGCAGTATTTT. The whole variable domain, remainder taken from reference TRBV19 and TRBJ2-3, is DGGITQSPKYLFRKEGQNVTLSCEQNLNHDAMYWYRQDPGQGLRLIYYSQIVNDFQKGDIAEGYSVSREKKESFPLTVTSAQKNPTAFYLCASTPSGGAGDTQYFGPGTRLTVL.

This chain joins TRBV6-5 and TRBJ2-6; D is undetermined. Germline assignment: CDR1 MNHEY and CDR2 SVGAGI. The V gene lost 8 bases and the J gene lost 0 bases, with 2 bases spanning the gap. CDR3 length: 12 amino acids. CDR3 amino acids: CASHSGANVLTF. The CDR3 nucleotides are TGTGCCAGCCACTCTGGGGCCAACGTCCTGACTTTC.